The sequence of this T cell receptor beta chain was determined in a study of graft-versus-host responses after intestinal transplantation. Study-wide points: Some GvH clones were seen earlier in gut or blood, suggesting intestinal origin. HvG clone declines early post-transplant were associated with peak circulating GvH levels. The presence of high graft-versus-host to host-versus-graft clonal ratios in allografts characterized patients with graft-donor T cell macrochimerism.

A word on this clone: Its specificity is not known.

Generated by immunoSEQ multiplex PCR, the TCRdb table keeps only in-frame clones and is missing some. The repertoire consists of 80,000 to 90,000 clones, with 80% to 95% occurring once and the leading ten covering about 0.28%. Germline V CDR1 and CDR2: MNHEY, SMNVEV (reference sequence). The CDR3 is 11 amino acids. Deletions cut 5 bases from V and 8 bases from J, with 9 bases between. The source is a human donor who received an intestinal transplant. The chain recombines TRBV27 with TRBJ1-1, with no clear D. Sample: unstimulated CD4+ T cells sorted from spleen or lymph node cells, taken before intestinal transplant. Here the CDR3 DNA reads TGTGCCAGCAGTCGCACGTCCGAAGCTTTCTTT. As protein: CASSRTSEAFF.